Each of the 11 T cell receptor beta chains below was sequenced from the same sample in a study of blood T cell repertoires in COVID-19 (dated by TCRdb to 2018 to 2020). Libraries were prepared through the immunoSEQ multiplex PCR assay. TCRdb re-hosts the immuneACCESS table, in-frame sequences only. Its copies lack some clones; in the studies checked, an unresolved V gene accounts for under half of them, and the cause for the rest is not known. The sample has 150,000 to 200,000 clones on record, 70% to 90% of them singletons. The ten top clones hold around 3.3% of the sample. Specimen: peripheral blood. All receptors derive from a man in his 60s with acute or convalescent COVID-19.

This sequence joins TRBV12-3 or TRBV12-4 and TRBJ2-2; D is undetermined. Trimming removed 9 bases at V and 1 base at J, with 9 bases between. The CDR3 runs to 13 residues. The CDR3 DNA reads as TGTGCCAGTTCCCCAGGGAACACCGGGGAGCTGTTTTTT. It codes for CASSPGNTGELFF.

The rearrangement uses TRBV27 and TRBJ2-4; 15 bases match TRBD2. J gave up 3 bases and V 4 bases, and 10 bases lay outside the gene matches. Germline CDR1 MNHEY, CDR2 SMNVEV (reference sequence). The CDR3 has 19 residues. CDR3 nucleotides: TGTGCCAGCAGTTCTAGGACTAGCGGGAGGGCCGAGGGCAAAAACATTCAGTACTTC. Translated, it gives CASSSRTSGRAEGKNIQYF.

This clone was counted once. The genes are TRBV24-1 and TRBJ2-1, with 11 bases that match TRBD2. CDR3 length: 16 amino acids. Per the germline V gene, CDR1 is KGHDR and CDR2 is SFDVKD. J was trimmed by 0 bases and V by 10 bases; bases with no gene match: 7. CDR3 sequence (DNA): TGTGCCACAAGAGGACTAGCGGGTTCCTCCTACAATGAGCAGTTCTTC. Encoded protein: CATRGLAGSSYNEQFF.

V gene TRBV5-4 combines with J gene TRBJ1-4; 7 nucleotides match TRBD1. The CDR3 is 14 amino acids. Losses at the gene ends were 5 bases for V and 8 bases for J; bases not matched to a gene: 9. CDR1 and CDR2 from the germline V gene are SGHNT and YYREEE (reference sequence). The CDR3 sequence is CASSLQGLQEKLFF. DNA for the CDR3: TGTGCCAGCAGTTTACAGGGGCTTCAAGAAAAACTGTTTTTT. Supplemented by reference TRBV5-4 and TRBJ1-4, the full variable domain reads ETGVTQSPTHLIKTRGQQVTLRCSSQSGHNTVSWYQQALGQGPQFIFQYYREEENGRGNFPPRFSGLQFPNYSSELNVNALELDDSALYLCASSLQGLQEKLFFGSGTQLSVL.

V usage is TRBV5-1 and J usage is TRBJ1-6, with 7 bases lining up with TRBD1. The CDR3 covers 16 residues. The V gene end was trimmed by 7 bases and the J gene end by 5 bases; junction bases not matched to a gene: 12. Germline CDR1 SGHRS, CDR2 YFSETQ. DNA of the CDR3: TGCGCCAGCCGCCTAAAGGGCAGGGGGGATAATTCACCCCTCCACTTT. It is translated as CASRLKGRGDNSPLHF.

V gene TRBV24-1 combines with J gene TRBJ1-2; D possibly corresponds to TRBD1 (5 bases). Between the trimmed V and J ends, which lost 9 bases and 5 bases, there was a span of 12 bases. This CDR3 has 12 residues. Germline V gene data show CDR1 as KGHDR and CDR2 as SFDVKD. Here the CDR3 reads CATSVEGYGYTF. The CDR3 nucleotides read TGTGCCACCTCCGTGGAGGGGTATGGCTACACCTTC.

The count of this clone is one. The V and J genes are TRBV10-2 and TRBJ2-7; TRBD2 aligns across 8 bases. The ends lost 6 bases at V and 7 bases at J; junction bases unmatched: 5. From germline, CDR1 is WSHSY and CDR2 SAAADI. This CDR3 is 12 amino acids long. The CDR3 region is CASRAPGGEQYF. CDR3 DNA sequence: TGCGCCAGCAGGGCCCCGGGGGGGGAGCAGTACTTC.

This sequence joins TRBV5-1 and TRBJ2-1; 14 bases line up with TRBD2. V was clipped by 3 bases and J by 9 bases; unmatched bases: 11. The V gene's germline CDR1 is SGHRS and CDR2 YFSETQ. CDR3 length: 17 residues. CDR3 nucleotide sequence: TGCGCCAGCAGCTCGAGGACTAGCGGGAGGACCCTGGGTGAGCAGTTCTTC. Translation: CASSSRTSGRTLGEQFF. Drawing the rest from reference TRBV5-1 and TRBJ2-1, the complete variable domain is KAGVTQTPRYLIKTRGQQVTLSCSPISGHRSVSWYQQTPGQGLQFLFEYFSETQRNKGNFPGRFSGRQFSNSRSEMNVSTLELGDSALYLCASSSRTSGRTLGEQFFGPGTRLTVL.

The chain couples TRBV5-1 to TRBJ1-2; 8 bases line up with TRBD1. The CDR3 has 14 amino acids. Per the germline V gene, CDR1 is SGHRS and CDR2 is YFSETQ. J gave up 6 bases and V 0 bases, and 4 bases lay outside the gene matches. CDR3 in DNA: TGCGCCAGCAGCTTGGATGGACAGGGCGATGGCTACACCTTC. Residues: CASSLDGQGDGYTF.

CDR3 amino acids: CASSLGQGGYTF. CDR3 sequence (DNA): TGTGCCAGCAGCTTGGGACAGGGGGGCTACACCTTC. The rearrangement joins TRBV5-4 to TRBJ1-2; 8 positions match TRBD1. Trimming removed 0 bases from V and 8 bases from J; junction bases left unmatched: 0. The CDR3 covers 12 residues. Germline V gives CDR1 SGHNT, CDR2 YYREEE (reference sequence).

This clone was seen only once. The V gene is TRBV16, the J gene TRBJ1-6; 7 bases align to TRBD1. Looked up from germline, CDR1 is KGHSY and CDR2 is FQNENV. This CDR3 region has 20 residues. The trim removed 2 bases at V and 0 bases at J, leaving 13 bases unmatched. CDR3 region: CASSQPRTGGHYSYNSPLHF. CDR3 coding DNA: TGTGCCAGCAGCCAACCAAGGACAGGCGGACACTACTCCTATAATTCACCCCTCCACTTT.